One and the same sample provided the 29 T cell receptor beta chains below, sequenced in a study of regulatory T cells in long-lasting Graves disease. In building TCR beta libraries, iRepertoire HTBI primers were used together with Arm-PCR of CDR3 regions. MiXCR, run by TCRdb on the multiplex PCR reads, gives a single entry per CDR3 protein. The sample gives approximately 350,000 distinct CDR3 sequences, about a sixth of which show up once; 20% is in the top ten. Described time point: newly diagnosed GD, antithyroid drugs for less than 3 months. Scientists built the TCR library using RNA that was extracted from PBMCs. These sequences were also reported in another study, on T cells in Graves' hyperthyroidism and ophthalmopathy.

The sample in question was peripheral blood mononuclear cells (PBMCs), obtained at new diagnosis, from a patient treated with antithyroid drugs. The receptors come from a young woman with Graves disease.

This clonotype was found many times. This chain joins TRBV6-1 and TRBJ2-7; D tentatively reads TRBD1 or TRBD2 (6 bases each). Trimming removed 7 bases at V and 6 bases at J, with 16 bases between. Germline lookup yields CDR1 MNHNS and CDR2 SASEGT. The CDR3 is made up of 13 amino acids. The CDR3 reads CASTPGGPGEQYF. CDR3 DNA sequence: TGTGCCAGCACCCCCGGGGGCCCTGGCGAGCAGTACTTC.

This clonotype has ten or more counts. CDR3 amino acids: CSAARTSANNEQFF. For the CDR3, the DNA is TGCAGTGCTGCCCGGACTAGCGCCAACAATGAGCAGTTCTTC. The J gene is TRBJ2-1, the V gene TRBV20-1, with TRBD2 identical over 9 bases. In germline, CDR1 is DFQATT, CDR2 SNEGSKA (reference sequence). The V and J ends lost 5 bases and 5 bases, in that order; junction bases with no gene match: 7. The CDR3 has 14 residues.

Worth noting for this clonotype: Given a much more abundant clone one base away, this may be a read error. The chain employs TRBV2 and TRBJ2-7; D uncertain. The CDR3 is 10 residues long. Germline CDR1 is SNHLY and CDR2 is FYNNEI. CDR3 sequence reads: CASNGLEEYF. The DNA for the CDR3 is TGTGCCAGCAACGGTCTCGAGGAGTACTTC.

The chain has TRBV5-1 and TRBJ2-6; D could derive from TRBD1 or TRBD2 (6 bases each). The CDR3 has 16 residues. Germline lookup yields CDR1 SGHRS and CDR2 YFSETQ. Trimming took off 5 bases at V and 0 bases at J, with 12 bases between the two ends. The CDR3 sequence is CASSSGANSGANVLTF. The CDR3 nucleotides read TGCGCCAGCAGTTCGGGGGCTAACTCTGGGGCCAACGTCCTGACTTTC.

This clonotype was detected a few times. This chain links TRBV20-1 with TRBJ2-7; perhaps TRBD1 as D (6 bases). Germline CDR1 reads DFQATT; CDR2 reads SNEGSKA (reference sequence). V lost 4 bases, J lost 0 bases, and 16 bases lay in between. The CDR3 sequence is 15 residues long. DNA of the CDR3: TGCAGTGCTACCAAGACAGGATTGAGCTCCTACGAGCAGTACTTC. This gives the protein CSATKTGLSSYEQYF.

The chain couples TRBV6-1 to TRBJ1-5; D is undetermined. CDR1 and CDR2 from the germline V gene are MNHNS and SASEGT. Deletions cut 7 bases from V and 0 bases from J, with 19 bases between. This CDR3 contains 17 residues. For the CDR3, the DNA is TGTGCCAGCAAGGCGCAGGTGGGTATAGCTAGCAATCAGCCCCAGCATTTT. Its translation is CASKAQVGIASNQPQHF.

In its sample, this clonotype was seen many times. V is TRBV11-2 and J is TRBJ1-1, with 7 bases matching TRBD1. Germline V lookup: CDR1 SGHAT, CDR2 FQNNGV. The J segment lost 4 bases and the V segment lost 4 bases, leaving 6 bases of the junction unmatched. CDR3 length equals 14 residues. CDR3 nucleotides: TGTGCCAGCAGCTACAGGGGAGGAGGCACTGAAGCTTTCTTT. Its translation: CASSYRGGGTEAFF.

The rearrangement uses TRBV29-1 and TRBJ1-2; possible D gene TRBD1, 5 bases. The CDR3 spans 12 residues. The germline V and J ends were trimmed by 7 bases and 1 base, with 10 bases remaining between them. The germline V gene has CDR1 SQVTM and CDR2 ANQGSEA. CDR3: CSAGTYNYGYTF. The DNA for the CDR3 is TGCAGCGCCGGGACGTATAACTATGGCTACACCTTC.

V gene TRBV9 combines with J gene TRBJ2-1; possible D gene TRBD1, 6 bases. Germline CDR1 and CDR2: SGDLS and YYNGEE. The CDR3 contains 14 residues. V was cut by 3 bases and J by 4 bases, with 11 bases left in between. The CDR3 DNA sequence: TGTGCCAGCAGCGGGACAGAAAGATACAATGAGCAGTTCTTC. Residues: CASSGTERYNEQFF.

The chain has TRBV19 and TRBJ2-1, with TRBD2 as a possible D gene (5 bases). The CDR3 sequence is 13 residues long. CDR1 LNHDA and CDR2 SQIVND come from the germline V gene (reference sequence). V lost 6 bases, J lost 6 bases, and 12 bases lay in between. This CDR3 reads CASRTPGGNEQFF. CDR3 sequence (DNA): TGTGCCAGTAGGACCCCCGGAGGCAATGAGCAGTTCTTC.

This clonotype was found many times. The chain has TRBV12-3 or TRBV12-4 and TRBJ2-5; 7 nucleotides line up with TRBD2. This CDR3 has 14 residues. Trimming at V came to 3 bases and at J to 5 bases, leaving 6 bases not matched to a gene. CDR3 sequence reads: CASSFAGVDETQYF. The DNA of the CDR3 is TGTGCCAGCAGTTTTGCGGGAGTGGATGAGACCCAGTACTTC.

This clonotype was counted at least ten times. This chain links TRBV7-2 with TRBJ2-7, with 10 bases fitting TRBD2. V shed 5 bases, J shed 0 bases, and the junction held 10 bases outside the gene matches. The germline gives CDR1 SGHTA, CDR2 FQGNSA. The CDR3 is 17 amino acids. CDR3: CASSLNPSGSFSYEQYF. For the CDR3, the DNA is TGTGCCAGCAGCCTGAACCCTAGCGGGAGTTTCTCCTACGAGCAGTACTTC.

V and J are TRBV6-5 and TRBJ1-1; 8 bases fit TRBD1. Germline values: CDR1 MNHEY, CDR2 SVGAGI. The length of the CDR3 is 17 residues. V shed 2 bases, J shed 0 bases, and the junction held 8 bases outside the gene matches. CDR3 protein: CASSYLGQGYMNTEAFF. The CDR3 DNA sequence: TGTGCCAGCAGTTACCTCGGACAGGGATATATGAACACTGAAGCTTTCTTT.

This clonotype was recorded many times. This chain uses TRBV13 with TRBJ2-5; 7 bases align to TRBD1. CDR1 and CDR2 from the germline V gene are PRHDT and FYEKMQ (reference sequence). J lost 2 bases, V lost 5 bases, and 8 bases had no gene match. The CDR3 has 15 amino acids. The CDR3 DNA follows: TGTGCCAGCAGCCCTAGAGGGACAGCGCAAGAGACCCAGTACTTC. Protein product: CASSPRGTAQETQYF.

Notes on this clonotype: This could be a read error, since a much larger clone is one nucleotide away. The V and J genes are TRBV7-3 and TRBJ2-5; 10 nucleotides match TRBD2. Losses at the gene ends were 5 bases for V and 5 bases for J; bases not matched to a gene: 8. The CDR3 loop spans 15 amino acids. Germline V gene lookup returns CDR1 SGHTA and CDR2 FQGTGA. CDR3 in amino acids: CASSLGLAELETQYF. The DNA of the CDR3 is TGTGCCAGCAGCCTAGGACTAGCGGAGTTGGAGACCCAGTACTTC.

This clonotype came up many times. The rearrangement joins TRBV7-8 to TRBJ2-3; 10 bases are a match to TRBD1. With 0 bases clipped from V and 3 bases from J, the junction kept 12 bases outside the gene matches. CDR1 and CDR2 (germline): SGHVS, FQNEAQ. The CDR3 has 19 residues. CDR3 DNA: TGTGCCAGCAGCTTAGCGGTCAATTGGGACAGGGGTATGACAGATACGCAGTATTTT. Translating it yields CASSLAVNWDRGMTDTQYF.

This clonotype was seen repeatedly, ten times or more. V and J are TRBV5-1 and TRBJ2-7; D tentatively reads TRBD1 or TRBD2 (5 bases each). The CDR3 contains 14 residues. Trimming took off 6 bases at V and 5 bases at J, with 18 bases between the two ends. Germline CDR1 and CDR2: SGHRS and YFSETQ. As DNA, the CDR3 is TGCGCCAGCAACCAAAGGTCGGGGACGAACGAGCAGTACTTC. It codes for CASNQRSGTNEQYF.

This clonotype was seen repeatedly, ten times or more. The chain recombines TRBV7-9 with TRBJ2-7; maybe TRBD2 (5 bases). Germline values: CDR1 SEHNR, CDR2 FQNEAQ (reference sequence). V was pared by 4 bases and J by 6 bases, with 7 bases between. The CDR3 spans 11 residues. The CDR3 loop is CASSSRGEQYF. CDR3 nucleotides: TGTGCCAGCAGCTCCCGGGGCGAGCAGTACTTC.

This clonotype was detected many times. The chain links TRBV18 to TRBJ2-3; 8 positions match TRBD2. The germline gives CDR1 KGHSH, CDR2 LQKENI. V lost 4 bases, J lost 4 bases, and 7 bases stayed unmatched. CDR3 length equals 15 residues. CDR3 coding DNA: TGTGCCAGCTCACGCGGGGGGCGTAACGCAGATACGCAGTATTTT. It encodes CASSRGGRNADTQYF.

This clonotype showed up many times. The chain recombines TRBV6-5 with TRBJ1-1; D possibly corresponds to TRBD1 (5 bases). The CDR3 is 15 amino acids. The germline gives CDR1 MNHEY, CDR2 SVGAGI. V gave up 4 bases and J gave up 5 bases, with 17 bases separating them. The CDR3: CASSSGRTKKTEAFF. DNA for the CDR3: TGTGCCAGCAGTTCGGGACGGACGAAGAAGACTGAAGCTTTCTTT.

Remarks on this clonotype: Possible read error: a much larger clone is one base away. This chain connects TRBV3-1 to TRBJ1-2, with 9 bases matching TRBD1. This CDR3 region has 16 residues. Germline lookup yields CDR1 LGHDT and CDR2 YNNKEL (reference sequence). The CDR3 DNA reads as TGTGCCAGCAGTAACGAGGACAGGGGAGGTGACTATGCCTACACCTTC. Translation gives CASSNEDRGGDYAYTF. The full variable domain, completed using reference TRBV3-1 and TRBJ1-2, is DTAVSQTPKYLVTQMGNDKSIKCEQNLGHDTMYWYKQDSKKFLKIMFSYNNKELIINETVPNRFSPKSPDKAHLNLHINSLELGDSAVYFCASSNEDRGGDYAYTFGSGTRLTVV.

This clonotype showed up many times. This chain connects TRBV30 to TRBJ2-2; a weak D match, TRBD2 (5 bases). Looked up from germline, CDR1 is GTSNPN and CDR2 is SVGIG (reference sequence). CDR3 length: 15 amino acids. V was trimmed by 3 bases and J by 5 bases, leaving 16 bases between them. CDR3 region: CAWSSVRAFTGELFF. CDR3 DNA: TGTGCCTGGAGCTCTGTGAGGGCCTTTACCGGGGAGCTGTTTTTT.

The rearrangement uses TRBV7-9 and TRBJ1-3; D not certain. CDR3 size: 15 residues. The germline V gene encodes CDR1 SEHNR and CDR2 FQNEAQ (reference sequence). The V end was cut by 1 base, the J end by 4 bases, with 11 bases between. CDR3 amino acids: CASSLGLIPGNTIYF. In nucleotides, the CDR3 is TGTGCCAGCAGCTTAGGACTCATCCCCGGAAACACCATATATTTT.

In its sample, this clonotype was seen a few times. V is TRBV6-1 and J is TRBJ2-1; perhaps TRBD2 as D (7 bases). Germline CDR1 MNHNS, CDR2 SASEGT. V gave up 2 bases and J gave up 2 bases, with 10 bases separating them. The CDR3 is 15 amino acids. CDR3 loop: CASSEQGGAYNEQFF. In DNA form, the CDR3 reads TGTGCCAGCAGTGAACAAGGGGGGGCCTACAATGAGCAGTTCTTC.

This clonotype appeared many times. The V call is TRBV24-1, the J call TRBJ1-1; D not resolved. Deletions cut 3 bases from V and 1 base from J, with 14 bases between. Germline CDR1 is KGHDR and CDR2 is SFDVKD. This CDR3 contains 16 residues. The chain's CDR3 is CATSDNSRRRNTEAFF. In nucleotides, the CDR3 is TGTGCCACCAGTGATAACTCCCGGCGCCGGAACACTGAAGCTTTCTTT.

This clonotype was recorded many times. The chain combines TRBV6-1 with TRBJ2-4, with TRBD1 as a possible D gene (5 bases). Trimming took 2 bases from V and 8 from J, leaving 16 bases between them. The CDR3 consists of 15 residues. Germline CDR1 and CDR2: MNHNS and SASEGT. The CDR3 region is CASSERVGRADIQYF. CDR3 in DNA: TGTGCCAGCAGTGAACGGGTCGGCAGGGCGGACATTCAGTACTTC.

With regard to this clonotype: Possible read error: a much larger clone is one base away. The V gene is TRBV27, the J gene TRBJ2-7; 9 bases agree with TRBD2. Trimming took 5 bases from V and 0 from J; bases not matched to a gene: 5. The CDR3 contains 15 residues. Germline V CDR1 and CDR2: MNHEY, SMNVEV (reference sequence). The CDR3 coding sequence is TGTGCCAGCAGTCTCCAGACTAGCGGCTCCTACGAGCAGTACTTC. It is translated as CASSLQTSGSYEQYF.

This clonotype has ten or more counts. The chain joins TRBV11-2 to TRBJ1-2; D possibly corresponds to TRBD1 (5 bases). The V gene lost 5 bases and the J gene lost 1 base, with 14 bases spanning the gap. This CDR3 is built from 15 residues. Germline V gene sequence: CDR1 SGHAT, CDR2 FQNNGV. The CDR3 DNA is TGTGCCAGCAGCGCCGACGCCGGGGGTAACTATGGCTACACCTTC. Translation gives CASSADAGGNYGYTF. The full variable domain, rest sourced from reference TRBV11-2 and TRBJ1-2, is EAGVAQSPRYKIIEKRQSVAFWCNPISGHATLYWYQQILGQGPKLLIQFQNNGVVDDSQLPKDRFSAERLKGVDSTLKIQPAKLEDSAVYLCASSADAGGNYGYTFGSGTRLTVV.

The chain uses TRBV30 and TRBJ1-2, with 9 positions matching TRBD1. V shed 5 bases, J shed 3 bases, and the junction held 10 bases outside the gene matches. Germline loops: CDR1 GTSNPN, CDR2 SVGIG (reference sequence). The CDR3 runs to 15 residues. DNA of the CDR3: TGTGCCTGGGGACCCGGGACAGGGCTCGACTATGGCTACACCTTC. This codes for CAWGPGTGLDYGYTF.